The 30 T cell receptor beta chains below were found in one sample sequenced in a study of T cell responses to AZD1222 COVID-19 vaccine. The repertoire was sequenced with immunoSEQ multiplex PCR; TCRdb's copy has only in-frame clones and lacks some. The data contain around 100,000 clones, 90% of them singletons. The source material was peripheral blood, sampled on day 0 of AZD1222 vaccination. The source is an adult in good health.

The CDR3 nucleotides are TGTGCCAGCACTGATGAGACAGGGGGAGGCAGGTCACCCCTCCACTTT. It specifies CASTDETGGGRSPLHF. This chain connects TRBV6-1 to TRBJ1-6; 9 positions agree with TRBD1. CDR3 size: 16 residues. J was trimmed by 10 bases and V by 7 bases; bases with no gene match: 14. Germline V gene sequence: CDR1 MNHNS, CDR2 SASEGT.

This chain connects TRBV7-9 to TRBJ2-3; no reliable D call. Trimming took 0 bases from V and 6 from J, leaving 4 bases between them. The CDR3 spans 12 residues. Germline CDR1 reads SEHNR; CDR2 reads FQNEAQ (reference sequence). In DNA, the CDR3 is TGTGCCAGCAGCTTAGCGTGGGATACGCAGTATTTT. It translates to CASSLAWDTQYF.

The chain is built from TRBV25-1 and TRBJ1-1, with D perhaps TRBD1 (5 bases). V shed 3 bases and J shed 11 bases, with 16 bases lying between them. This CDR3 comprises 13 residues. CDR1 and CDR2 from the germline V gene are MGHDK and SYGVNS. CDR3 residues: CASSDRRGGRAFF. CDR3 nucleotides: TGTGCCAGCAGTGATCGTAGGGGCGGACGCGCTTTCTTT. The whole variable domain, filled in from reference TRBV25-1 and TRBJ1-1, reads EADIYQTPRYLVIGTGKKITLECSQTMGHDKMYWYQQDPGMELHLIHYSYGVNSTEKGDLSSESTVSRIRTEHFPLTLESARPSHTSQYLCASSDRRGGRAFFGQGTRLTVV.

The rearrangement links TRBV29-1 to TRBJ2-5, with TRBD1 as a possible D gene (6 bases). CDR1 SQVTM and CDR2 ANQGSEA come from the germline V gene. The V gene lost 7 bases and the J gene lost 5 bases, with 17 bases spanning the gap. The CDR3 sequence is 13 residues long. CDR3 sequence: CSGIRGWTETQYF. CDR3 coding DNA: TGCAGCGGAATCAGGGGCTGGACGGAGACCCAGTACTTC.

This chain connects TRBV7-3 to TRBJ2-1, with D possibly matching TRBD1 (6 bases). Trimming took 2 bases from V and 0 from J, leaving 17 bases between them. This CDR3 spans 18 amino acids. Germline V gene sequence: CDR1 SGHTA, CDR2 FQGTGA. The CDR3 loop is CASSLLGTGSGSYNEQFF. The CDR3 DNA is TGTGCCAGCAGCTTATTAGGCACAGGGTCGGGCTCCTACAATGAGCAGTTCTTC.

The chain couples TRBV7-9 to TRBJ1-4, with 9 bases fitting TRBD1. Trimming cost V 5 bases and J 10 bases; bases outside gene matches: 8. CDR3 length: 14 amino acids. Germline values: CDR1 SEHNR, CDR2 FQNEAQ (reference sequence). This CDR3 reads CASSPRDRDGKLFF. The CDR3, as DNA: TGTGCCAGCAGCCCCCGGGACAGGGATGGAAAACTGTTTTTT.

V is TRBV28 and J is TRBJ1-5, with D perhaps matching TRBD1 (5 bases). V was cut by 3 bases and J by 4 bases, with 16 bases left in between. CDR1 MDHEN and CDR2 SYDVKM come from the germline V gene. The CDR3 totals 16 residues. The CDR3 DNA reads TGTGCCAGCAGTTTGAGCAGGGCCCTTATGAATCAGCCCCAGCATTTT. Its translation: CASSLSRALMNQPQHF.

The sample holds one count of this clone. The CDR3 region is CASSPGAVNTEAFF. The CDR3 coding sequence is TGTGCCAGCAGCCCGGGGGCCGTGAACACTGAAGCTTTCTTT. The chain couples TRBV7-9 to TRBJ1-1; tentatively, D is TRBD1 (6 bases). The CDR3 has 14 amino acids. The V gene's germline CDR1 is SEHNR and CDR2 FQNEAQ (reference sequence). Trimming stripped 5 bases from V and 0 bases from J, with 10 bases between.

The chain links TRBV19 to TRBJ1-5; weak D call: TRBD1 (5 bases). V shed 3 bases and J shed 7 bases, with 22 bases lying between them. The CDR3 is 17 residues long. The V gene's germline CDR1 is LNHDA and CDR2 SQIVND (reference sequence). The CDR3 protein is CASSIRAGGSKDQPQHF. The CDR3, as DNA: TGTGCCAGTAGTATCAGGGCAGGCGGTAGTAAGGACCAGCCCCAGCATTTT.

The chain recombines TRBV29-1 with TRBJ2-3, with a tentative D call TRBD1 (5 bases). V lost 3 bases and J lost 1, with 5 bases in between. The CDR3 loop spans 12 amino acids. The germline CDR1 and CDR2 sequences are SQVTM and ANQGSEA. The CDR3 DNA reads as TGCAGCGTTGAGACAGGCACAGATACGCAGTATTTT. As protein: CSVETGTDTQYF.

V is TRBV7-6 and J is TRBJ1-4, with D possibly matching TRBD1 (5 bases). The CDR3 is 17 amino acids. Per germline, CDR1 SGHVS and CDR2 FNYEAQ. V was trimmed by 4 bases and J by 6 bases, leaving 21 bases between them. Written as DNA, the CDR3 is TGTGCCAGCAGCTCCCGCTGGGGACGAGGGTACGATGAAAAACTGTTTTTT. Its protein product is CASSSRWGRGYDEKLFF.

The V and J genes are TRBV3-1 (or the pseudogene TRBV3-2) and TRBJ2-3, with TRBD1 as a possible D gene (5 bases). Germline V gene data show CDR1 as LGHDT and CDR2 as YNNKEL (reference sequence). V lost 0 bases to trimming and J lost 4 bases, with 17 bases between them. The CDR3 extends over 17 amino acids. For the CDR3, the DNA is TGTGCCAGCAGCCAAGATGGTCCCGACAGTCCACCAGATACGCAGTATTTT. Amino acid sequence: CASSQDGPDSPPDTQYF.

The chain recombines TRBV19 with TRBJ1-2; D is undetermined. V was cut by 6 bases and J by 5 bases, with 10 bases left in between. The CDR3 runs to 12 residues. Germline assignment: CDR1 LNHDA and CDR2 SQIVND (reference sequence). The CDR3 DNA reads as TGTGCCAGTAGCGGGGAGTGGTATGGCTACACCTTC. Amino acids: CASSGEWYGYTF.

The V and J genes are TRBV29-1 and TRBJ1-2; tentative D call: TRBD1 (6 bases). The CDR3 contains 14 residues. CDR1 SQVTM and CDR2 ANQGSEA come from the germline V gene. V shed 7 bases and J shed 4 bases, with 19 bases lying between them. The CDR3 here is CSALVPGAGYGYTF. Written as DNA, the CDR3 is TGCAGCGCCCTCGTCCCAGGGGCGGGCTATGGCTACACCTTC. Complete variable domain (other parts from reference TRBV29-1 and TRBJ1-2): SAVISQKPSRDICQRGTSLTIQCQVDSQVTMMFWYRQQPGQSLTLIATANQGSEATYESGFVIDKFPISRPNLTFSTLTVSNMSPEDSSIYLCSALVPGAGYGYTFGSGTRLTVV.

This sequence joins TRBV21-1 and TRBJ1-5; the D call in the table, TRBD1, was not verified against the DNA. TRBV21-1 is described as a pseudogene. This CDR3 is 15 amino acids long. This chain's CDR3 is CASSPGQGPGQPQHF. For the CDR3, the DNA is TGTGCCAGCAGCCCGGGACAGGGCCCAGGGCAGCCCCAGCATTTT.

V gene TRBV6-5 combines with J gene TRBJ2-5, with 11 bases fitting TRBD2. V shed 2 bases, J shed 9 bases, and the junction held 8 bases outside the gene matches. The CDR3 is 15 amino acids. Germline V gene lookup returns CDR1 MNHEY and CDR2 SVGAGI. Here the CDR3 reads CASSYGLAGPGAQYF. The DNA for the CDR3 is TGTGCCAGCAGTTACGGACTAGCGGGCCCAGGCGCCCAGTACTTC.

This clone showed up just once. The V gene is TRBV28, the J gene TRBJ1-3, with D possibly TRBD1 on 5 matching bases. The CDR3 runs 18 residues. CDR1 is MDHEN, CDR2 SYDVKM, per germline. V lost 3 bases, J lost 2 bases, and 20 bases lay in between. The DNA of the CDR3 is TGTGCCAGCAGTTTGCACCGAAGCACCGGGACGGCTGGAAACACCATATATTTT. Translating it yields CASSLHRSTGTAGNTIYF.

The rearrangement links TRBV9 to TRBJ1-1; TRBD1 might be the D (5 bases). V lost 2 bases, J lost 4 bases, and 9 bases lay in between. The germline V gene has CDR1 SGDLS and CDR2 YYNGEE. The length of the CDR3 is 13 residues. The CDR3 loop is CASSVGGLTEAFF. DNA for the CDR3: TGTGCCAGCAGCGTTGGGGGACTCACTGAAGCTTTCTTT.

V is TRBV4-1 and J is TRBJ1-4, with D uncertain. The ends were cut back, 0 bases at V and 13 bases at J, with 9 bases in the middle. Germline V lookup: CDR1 MGHRA, CDR2 YSYEKL. The CDR3 consists of 12 residues. The CDR3 region has the DNA TGCGCCAGCAGCCAAGACGGCGAGAGACTGTTTTTT. Encoded protein: CASSQDGERLFF.

This clone turned up a few times. Other DNA sequences within the sample encode an identical CDR3. The chain joins TRBV7-2 to TRBJ1-4; D is perhaps TRBD1 (6 bases). CDR1 and CDR2 from the germline V gene are SGHTA and FQGNSA. The CDR3 has 14 residues. The V end lost 5 bases, the J end lost 7 bases, and 14 bases lay between the germline ends. CDR3 in amino acids: CASSPQGRGEKLFF. The CDR3 coding sequence is TGTGCCAGCAGCCCGCAGGGGAGAGGTGAAAAACTGTTTTTT.

The chain links TRBV18 to TRBJ1-1, with D uncertain. Deletions cut 3 bases from V and 4 bases from J, with 12 bases between. The V gene's germline CDR1 is KGHSH and CDR2 LQKENI. The length of the CDR3 is 14 residues. The CDR3 here is CASSPLGGATEAFF. The CDR3 DNA sequence: TGTGCCAGCTCACCCCTAGGAGGAGCCACTGAAGCTTTCTTT.

J is TRBJ2-7 and V is TRBV11-2; 11 bases align to TRBD2. The J segment lost 5 bases and the V segment lost 3 bases, leaving 6 bases of the junction unmatched. This CDR3 is 15 amino acids long. The V gene's germline CDR1 is SGHAT and CDR2 FQNNGV. CDR3 coding DNA: TGTGCCAGCAGCTTCACTAGCGGGGGCCGGGACGAGCAGTACTTC. Translating it yields CASSFTSGGRDEQYF. Full variable domain (outside the CDR3, taken from reference TRBV11-2 and TRBJ2-7): EAGVAQSPRYKIIEKRQSVAFWCNPISGHATLYWYQQILGQGPKLLIQFQNNGVVDDSQLPKDRFSAERLKGVDSTLKIQPAKLEDSAVYLCASSFTSGGRDEQYFGPGTRLTVT.

This sequence joins TRBV30 and TRBJ1-4; D gene unclear. V was trimmed by 0 bases and J by 0 bases, leaving 11 bases between them. The CDR3 has 16 amino acids. Germline values: CDR1 GTSNPN, CDR2 SVGIG (reference sequence). CDR3 DNA: TGTGCCTGGAGTGTGGGCTATAGTGCAACTAATGAAAAACTGTTTTTT. Its translation: CAWSVGYSATNEKLFF.

J is TRBJ2-2 and V is TRBV9; D is ambiguous. The CDR3 is made up of 15 amino acids. Germline CDR1 SGDLS, CDR2 YYNGEE. V was cut by 2 bases and J by 0 bases, with 8 bases left in between. CDR3: CASSVGRPNTGELFF. The CDR3 nucleotides read TGTGCCAGCAGCGTGGGCAGACCGAACACCGGGGAGCTGTTTTTT.

This clone was seen once. The CDR3 nucleotides read TGCGCCAGCAGCCAATACGGAGGAACCTACGAGCAGTACTTC. The encoded protein is CASSQYGGTYEQYF. The chain employs TRBV4-1 and TRBJ2-7, with D possibly being TRBD2 (5 bases). Looked up from germline, CDR1 is MGHRA and CDR2 is YSYEKL. The V gene lost 2 bases and the J gene lost 2 bases, with 10 bases spanning the gap. The CDR3 covers 14 residues.

V is TRBV5-1 and J is TRBJ1-4, with 8 bases lining up with TRBD1. V was pared by 4 bases and J by 8 bases, with 4 bases of the junction left unmatched. Germline lookup yields CDR1 SGHRS and CDR2 YFSETQ. This CDR3 has 13 residues. Here the CDR3 reads CASSRRTGEKLFF. DNA for the CDR3: TGCGCCAGCAGCCGCCGGACAGGGGAAAAACTGTTTTTT.

The chain carries TRBV6-5 and TRBJ2-4; a possible D gene is TRBD1 (6 bases). The ends were cut back, 10 bases at V and 4 bases at J, with 14 bases in the middle. The CDR3 consists of 13 residues. Germline V gives CDR1 MNHEY, CDR2 SVGAGI. The CDR3 here is CATSQGPKNIQYF. The CDR3 coding sequence is TGTGCCACCTCACAGGGACCTAAAAACATTCAGTACTTC.

The chain is built from TRBV6-5 and TRBJ1-2; D gene ambiguous. The V gene's germline CDR1 is MNHEY and CDR2 SVGAGI. The CDR3 totals 13 residues. V lost 2 bases and J lost 6, with 10 bases in between. CDR3 nucleotide sequence: TGTGCCAGCAGTTACGGCCAGAAGGATGGCTACACCTTC. Translating gives CASSYGQKDGYTF.

The V and J genes are TRBV30 and TRBJ1-2; D gene ambiguous. Germline V lookup: CDR1 GTSNPN, CDR2 SVGIG (reference sequence). Trimming left V 6 bases short and J 7 bases short, with 15 bases between. The CDR3 has 12 amino acids. This CDR3 is CACWRPAVGYTF. CDR3 nucleotides: TGTGCCTGTTGGCGGCCGGCGGTTGGCTACACCTTC.

V usage is TRBV25-1 and J usage is TRBJ1-1, with D tentatively TRBD1 (5 bases). CDR1 and CDR2 (germline): MGHDK, SYGVNS. Trimming left V 5 bases short and J 8 bases short, with 12 bases between. The length of the CDR3 is 12 residues. The CDR3 bases are TGTGCCAGCAGTAGGGCAGGGAGGGAAGCTTTCTTT. Protein: CASSRAGREAFF.